The 15 T cell receptor beta chains below all came from one sample that was sequenced in a study of shared clonotypes between healthy human individuals. Generated by immunoSEQ multiplex PCR, the TCRdb table keeps only in-frame clones and is missing some. Found here are some 320,000 clones, around 90% of them singletons; the top ten hold roughly 15%. Sequenced input: memory CD8+ T cells sorted from blood. As to subset: CD45RO+ cells pooled with CCR7-negative TemRA cells. These receptors all come from a man between 18 and 35 years old in good health.

The rearrangement links TRBV4-1 to TRBJ2-7, with 8 bases that match TRBD2. Trimming cost V 1 base and J 4 bases; bases outside gene matches: 9. Germline CDR1 and CDR2: MGHRA and YSYEKL. The CDR3 covers 16 residues. CDR3 nucleotide sequence: TGCGCCAGCAGCCAAGGACGCGGGGGGCTCCCTTACGAGCAGTACTTC. It encodes CASSQGRGGLPYEQYF.

In the case of this clone: This specimen includes other DNA sequences encoding the same CDR3. The chain is built from TRBV6-5 and TRBJ1-6; a weak D match, TRBD1 (6 bases). Trimming stripped 0 bases from V and 7 bases from J, with 13 bases between. The CDR3 is made up of 16 amino acids. CDR1 and CDR2 from the germline V gene are MNHEY and SVGAGI. In nucleotides, the CDR3 is TGTGCCAGCAGTTACTCGAGGGGGGGCGAGAATTCACCCCTCCACTTT. This codes for CASSYSRGGENSPLHF.

The rearrangement links TRBV7-9 to TRBJ1-1, with D unresolved. Germline V CDR1 and CDR2: SEHNR, FQNEAQ (reference sequence). The CDR3 has 12 amino acids. V was trimmed by 4 bases and J by 5 bases, leaving 8 bases between them. CDR3 region: CASSSMGTEAFF. The CDR3 DNA reads TGTGCCAGCAGCTCTATGGGGACTGAAGCTTTCTTT.

Concerning this clone itself: The identical CDR3 is also encoded by other nucleotide sequences in the sample. The gene calls are TRBV28 and TRBJ1-1; no clear D gene. Looked up from germline, CDR1 is MDHEN and CDR2 is SYDVKM. Trimming took off 2 bases at V and 1 base at J, with 5 bases between the two ends. The CDR3 is 13 residues long. The CDR3 sequence: CASSLGRNTEAFF. Written as DNA, the CDR3 is TGTGCCAGCAGTTTAGGCCGGAACACTGAAGCTTTCTTT.

The V and J genes are TRBV15 and TRBJ1-6, with D possibly being TRBD1 (5 bases). Per the germline V gene, CDR1 is LNHNV and CDR2 is YYDKDF (reference sequence). The CDR3 sequence is 17 residues long. With 4 bases removed from V and 6 bases from J, the gap between germline ends came to 19 bases. CDR3 protein: CATSMGLTVVSNSPLHF. For the CDR3, the DNA is TGTGCCACCAGCATGGGACTTACCGTCGTCTCTAATTCACCCCTCCACTTT.

The chain couples TRBV30 to TRBJ1-1, with D tentatively TRBD1 (6 bases). The germline V gene encodes CDR1 GTSNPN and CDR2 SVGIG (reference sequence). V was trimmed by 0 bases and J by 6 bases, leaving 8 bases between them. The CDR3 has 12 residues. The CDR3 DNA follows: TGTGCCTGGAGTGTACAGGGATCTGAAGCTTTCTTT. Encoded protein: CAWSVQGSEAFF.

This clone showed up just once. The chain employs TRBV29-1 and TRBJ2-3; D unresolved. The V gene's germline CDR1 is SQVTM and CDR2 ANQGSEA. This CDR3 region has 13 residues. Trimming cost V 3 bases and J 2 bases, with 9 bases left between them. The CDR3 nucleotides are TGCAGCGTTGAGCAGGCCGACACAGATACGCAGTATTTT. It encodes CSVEQADTDTQYF.

The chain combines TRBV4-1 with TRBJ2-7, with D perhaps TRBD2 (5 bases). CDR3 length: 14 amino acids. Germline loops: CDR1 MGHRA, CDR2 YSYEKL. Trimming left V 0 bases short and J 2 bases short, with 8 bases between. The CDR3 sequence: CASSQERVPYEQYF. Here the CDR3 DNA reads TGCGCCAGCAGCCAAGAGCGGGTACCCTACGAGCAGTACTTC.

J is TRBJ2-7 and V is TRBV4-1, with TRBD1 identical over 8 bases. V dropped 2 bases and J dropped 2; count of bases not matched to a gene: 5. Germline V lookup: CDR1 MGHRA, CDR2 YSYEKL. CDR3 length: 15 amino acids. The CDR3 reads CASSQLGTGTYEQYF. CDR3 in DNA: TGCGCCAGCAGCCAACTGGGGACAGGTACCTACGAGCAGTACTTC.

With respect to this clone: Other DNA sequences from this sample encode an identical CDR3 as well. V usage is TRBV11-2 and J usage is TRBJ2-2; no clear D. V was pared by 6 bases and J by 5 bases, with 4 bases between. This CDR3 comprises 11 residues. Germline V gives CDR1 SGHAT, CDR2 FQNNGV. The CDR3 DNA reads TGTGCCAGCAGGACGACCGGGGAGCTGTTTTTT. Encoded protein: CASRTTGELFF.

V is TRBV4-3 and J is TRBJ1-4; the D is unclear. V shed 0 bases and J shed 5 bases, with 16 bases lying between them. The CDR3 is 17 amino acids. Per germline, CDR1 LGHNA and CDR2 YSLEER. As DNA, the CDR3 is TGCGCCAGCAGCCAAGATAGGTTGGGGTGGGAAAATGAAAAACTGTTTTTT. Translated, it gives CASSQDRLGWENEKLFF.

This clone has just a few counts. Distinct nucleotide sequences in the sample also encode this CDR3. The chain carries TRBV18 and TRBJ2-3, with 8 bases fitting TRBD2. Germline CDR1 is KGHSH and CDR2 is LQKENI. V was pared by 3 bases and J by 0 bases, with 2 bases of the junction left unmatched. This CDR3 has 15 residues. CDR3 DNA: TGTGCCAGCTCACCGTTAGCGGGAAGCACAGATACGCAGTATTTT. It specifies CASSPLAGSTDTQYF.

This sequence joins TRBV10-1 and TRBJ2-5; 8 bases fit TRBD2. The CDR3 sequence is 14 residues long. The J segment lost 10 bases and the V segment lost 5 bases, leaving 12 bases of the junction unmatched. Looked up from germline, CDR1 is WNHNN and CDR2 is SYGVQD (reference sequence). The chain's CDR3 is CASSRDLAGGGQYF. The CDR3 nucleotides read TGCGCCAGCAGTCGGGATCTCGCGGGAGGAGGCCAGTACTTC.

The V call is TRBV27, the J call TRBJ2-7; 10 positions agree with TRBD1. Germline CDR1 MNHEY, CDR2 SMNVEV (reference sequence). CDR3 length: 14 amino acids. After removal of 6 bases from V and 4 bases from J, the junction contained 6 bases not matched to a gene. CDR3 residues: CASSMTGGKYEQYF. The DNA for the CDR3 is TGTGCCAGCAGCATGACAGGGGGCAAATACGAGCAGTACTTC.

The chain uses TRBV6-5 and TRBJ2-7, with D tentatively TRBD2 (6 bases). The CDR3 length is 13 residues. Germline V lookup: CDR1 MNHEY, CDR2 SVGAGI. With 6 bases removed from V and 1 base from J, the gap between germline ends came to 10 bases. Written as DNA, the CDR3 is TGTGCCAGCAGAAATAGCGGTTCCTACGAGCAGTACTTC. Amino acids: CASRNSGSYEQYF.